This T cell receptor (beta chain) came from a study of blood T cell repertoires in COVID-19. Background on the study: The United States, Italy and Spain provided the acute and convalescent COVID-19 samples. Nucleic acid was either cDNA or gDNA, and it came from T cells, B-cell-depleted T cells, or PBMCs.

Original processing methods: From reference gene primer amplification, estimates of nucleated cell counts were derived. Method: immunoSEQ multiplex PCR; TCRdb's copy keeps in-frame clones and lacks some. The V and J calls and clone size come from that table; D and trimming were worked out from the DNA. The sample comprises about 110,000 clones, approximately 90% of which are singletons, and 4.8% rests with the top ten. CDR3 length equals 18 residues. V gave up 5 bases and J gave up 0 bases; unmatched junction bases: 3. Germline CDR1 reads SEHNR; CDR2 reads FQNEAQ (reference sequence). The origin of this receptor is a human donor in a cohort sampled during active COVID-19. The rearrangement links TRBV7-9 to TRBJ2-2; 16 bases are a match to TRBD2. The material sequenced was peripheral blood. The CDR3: CASSTGTSGGANTGELFF. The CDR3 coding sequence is TGTGCCAGCAGCACCGGGACTAGCGGGGGGGCGAACACCGGGGAGCTGTTTTTT.